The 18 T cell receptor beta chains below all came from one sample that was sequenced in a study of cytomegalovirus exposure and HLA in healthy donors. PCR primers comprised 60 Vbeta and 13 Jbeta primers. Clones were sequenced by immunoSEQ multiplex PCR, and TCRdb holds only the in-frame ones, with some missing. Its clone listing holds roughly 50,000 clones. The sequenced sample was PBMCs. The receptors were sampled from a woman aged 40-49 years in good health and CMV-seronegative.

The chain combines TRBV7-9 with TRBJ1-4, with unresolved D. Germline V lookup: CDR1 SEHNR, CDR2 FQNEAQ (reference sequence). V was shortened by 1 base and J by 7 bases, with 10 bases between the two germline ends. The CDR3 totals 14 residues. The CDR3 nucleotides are TGTGCCAGCAGCTTAGGCGGGGTTTCTGAAAAACTGTTTTTT. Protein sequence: CASSLGGVSEKLFF.

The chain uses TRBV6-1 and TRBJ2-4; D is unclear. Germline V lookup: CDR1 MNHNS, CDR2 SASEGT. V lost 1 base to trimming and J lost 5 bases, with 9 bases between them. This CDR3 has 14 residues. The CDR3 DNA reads TGTGCCAGCAGTGAAGGCGGCATCCAAAACATTCAGTACTTC. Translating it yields CASSEGGIQNIQYF.

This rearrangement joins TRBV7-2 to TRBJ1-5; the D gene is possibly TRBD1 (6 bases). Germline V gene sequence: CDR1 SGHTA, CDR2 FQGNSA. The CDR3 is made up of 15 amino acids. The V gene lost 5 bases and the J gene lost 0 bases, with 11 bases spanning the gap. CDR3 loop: CASSQGRGSNQPQHF. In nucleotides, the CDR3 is TGTGCCAGCAGCCAAGGCAGGGGTAGCAATCAGCCCCAGCATTTT. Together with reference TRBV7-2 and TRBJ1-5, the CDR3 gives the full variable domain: GAGVSQSPSNKVTEKGKDVELRCDPISGHTALYWYRQSLGQGLEFLIYFQGNSAPDKSGLPSDRFSAERTGGSVSTLTIQRTQQEDSAVYLCASSQGRGSNQPQHFGDGTRLSIL.

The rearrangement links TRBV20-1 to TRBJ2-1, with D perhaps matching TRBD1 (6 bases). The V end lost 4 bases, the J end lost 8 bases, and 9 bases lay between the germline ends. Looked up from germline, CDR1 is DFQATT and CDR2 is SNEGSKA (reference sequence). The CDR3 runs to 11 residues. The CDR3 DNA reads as TGCAGTGCTATAGGGGGATATGAGCAGTTCTTC. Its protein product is CSAIGGYEQFF.

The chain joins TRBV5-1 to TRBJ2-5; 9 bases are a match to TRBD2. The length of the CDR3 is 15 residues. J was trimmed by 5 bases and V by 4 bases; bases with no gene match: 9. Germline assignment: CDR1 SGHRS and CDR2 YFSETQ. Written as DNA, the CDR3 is TGCGCCAGCAGCCTCGGTTTAGCGGGAGTGGAGACCCAGTACTTC. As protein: CASSLGLAGVETQYF.

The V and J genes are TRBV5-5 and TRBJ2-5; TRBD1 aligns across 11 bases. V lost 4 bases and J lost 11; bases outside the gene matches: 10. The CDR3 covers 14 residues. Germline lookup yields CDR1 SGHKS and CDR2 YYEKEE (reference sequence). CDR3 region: CASSHGTGGGEQYF. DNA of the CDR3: TGTGCCAGCAGCCATGGGACAGGGGGAGGTGAGCAGTACTTC.

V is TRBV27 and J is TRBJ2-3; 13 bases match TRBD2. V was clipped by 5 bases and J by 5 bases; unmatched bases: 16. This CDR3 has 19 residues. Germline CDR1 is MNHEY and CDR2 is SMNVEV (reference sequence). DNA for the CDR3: TGTGCCAGCAGTAGCCTTAGACTAGCGGGGGGTGCGAGTATAGATACGCAGTATTTT. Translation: CASSSLRLAGGASIDTQYF.

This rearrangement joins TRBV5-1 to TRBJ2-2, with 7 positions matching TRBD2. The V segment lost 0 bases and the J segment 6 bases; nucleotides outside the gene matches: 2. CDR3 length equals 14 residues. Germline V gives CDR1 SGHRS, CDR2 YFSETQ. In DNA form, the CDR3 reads TGCGCCAGCAGCTTGGGACTAGCTTCCGGGGAGCTGTTTTTT. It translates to CASSLGLASGELFF.

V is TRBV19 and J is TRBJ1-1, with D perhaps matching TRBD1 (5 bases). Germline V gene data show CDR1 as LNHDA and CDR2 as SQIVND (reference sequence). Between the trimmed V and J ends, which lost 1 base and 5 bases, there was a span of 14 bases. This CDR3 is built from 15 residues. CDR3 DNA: TGTGCCAGTAGTATAGCAGAGGCCGGGGGAACTGAAGCTTTCTTT. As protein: CASSIAEAGGTEAFF.

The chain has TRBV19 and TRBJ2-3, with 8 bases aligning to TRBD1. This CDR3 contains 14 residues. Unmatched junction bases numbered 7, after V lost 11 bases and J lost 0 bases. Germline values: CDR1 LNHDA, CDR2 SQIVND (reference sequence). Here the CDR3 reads CARKTGVSTDTQYF. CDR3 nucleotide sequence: TGTGCCCGTAAGACAGGGGTAAGCACAGATACGCAGTATTTT. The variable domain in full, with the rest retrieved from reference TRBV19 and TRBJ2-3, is DGGITQSPKYLFRKEGQNVTLSCEQNLNHDAMYWYRQDPGQGLRLIYYSQIVNDFQKGDIAEGYSVSREKKESFPLTVTSAQKNPTAFYLCARKTGVSTDTQYFGPGTRLTVL.

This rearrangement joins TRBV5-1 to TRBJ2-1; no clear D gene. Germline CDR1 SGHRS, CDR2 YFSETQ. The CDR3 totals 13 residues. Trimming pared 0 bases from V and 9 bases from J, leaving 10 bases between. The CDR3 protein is CASSLVLSGEQFF. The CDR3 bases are TGCGCCAGCAGCTTGGTCTTATCGGGTGAGCAGTTCTTC.

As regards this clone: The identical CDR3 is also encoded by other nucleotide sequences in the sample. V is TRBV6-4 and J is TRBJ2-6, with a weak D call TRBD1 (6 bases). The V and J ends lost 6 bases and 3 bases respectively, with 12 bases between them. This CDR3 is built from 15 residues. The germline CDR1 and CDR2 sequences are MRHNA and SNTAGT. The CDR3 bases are TGTGCCAGCAGACGACAGGCAAGTGGGGCCAACGTCCTGACTTTC. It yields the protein CASRRQASGANVLTF.

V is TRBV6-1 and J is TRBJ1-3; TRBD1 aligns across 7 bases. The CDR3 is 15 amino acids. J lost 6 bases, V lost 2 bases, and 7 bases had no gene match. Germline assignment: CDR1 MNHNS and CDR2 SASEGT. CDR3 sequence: CASSEIGTGENTIYF. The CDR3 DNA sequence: TGTGCCAGCAGTGAAATTGGAACAGGGGAAAACACCATATATTTT.

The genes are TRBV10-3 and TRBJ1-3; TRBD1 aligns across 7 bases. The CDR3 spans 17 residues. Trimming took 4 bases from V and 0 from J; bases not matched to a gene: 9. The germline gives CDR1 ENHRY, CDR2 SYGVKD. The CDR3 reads CAISGTGTAISGNTIYF. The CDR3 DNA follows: TGTGCCATCAGTGGGACCGGGACAGCAATCTCTGGAAACACCATATATTTT.

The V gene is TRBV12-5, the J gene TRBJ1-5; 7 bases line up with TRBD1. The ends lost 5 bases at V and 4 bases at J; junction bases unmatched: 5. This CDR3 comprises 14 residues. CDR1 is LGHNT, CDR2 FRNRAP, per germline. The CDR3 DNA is TGTGCTAGTGGTGGCAAACAGGGGAATCAGCCCCAGCATTTT. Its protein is CASGGKQGNQPQHF.

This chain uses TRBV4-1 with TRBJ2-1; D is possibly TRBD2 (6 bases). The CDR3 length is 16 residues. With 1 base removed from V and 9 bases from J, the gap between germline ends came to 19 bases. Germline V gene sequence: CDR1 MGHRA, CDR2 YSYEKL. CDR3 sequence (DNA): TGCGCCAGCAGCCAAGTCCGACTAGTGACGGTCGGTGAGCAGTTCTTC. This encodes CASSQVRLVTVGEQFF.

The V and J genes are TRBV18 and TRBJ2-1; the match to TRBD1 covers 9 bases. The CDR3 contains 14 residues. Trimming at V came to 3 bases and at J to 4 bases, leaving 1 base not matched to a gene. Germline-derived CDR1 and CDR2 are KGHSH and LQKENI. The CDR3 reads CASSPDRGYNEQFF. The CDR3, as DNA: TGTGCCAGCTCACCGGACAGGGGTTACAATGAGCAGTTCTTC. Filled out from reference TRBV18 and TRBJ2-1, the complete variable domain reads NAGVMQNPRHLVRRRGQEARLRCSPMKGHSHVYWYRQLPEEGLKFMVYLQKENIIDESGMPKERFSAEFPKEGPSILRIQQVVRGDSAAYFCASSPDRGYNEQFFGPGTRLTVL.

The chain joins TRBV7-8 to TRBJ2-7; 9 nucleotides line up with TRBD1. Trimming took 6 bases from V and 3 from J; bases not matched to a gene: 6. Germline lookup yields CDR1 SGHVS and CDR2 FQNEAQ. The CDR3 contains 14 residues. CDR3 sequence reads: CASSKGQGFYEQYF. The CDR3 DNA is TGTGCCAGCAGTAAGGGACAGGGATTCTACGAGCAGTACTTC.